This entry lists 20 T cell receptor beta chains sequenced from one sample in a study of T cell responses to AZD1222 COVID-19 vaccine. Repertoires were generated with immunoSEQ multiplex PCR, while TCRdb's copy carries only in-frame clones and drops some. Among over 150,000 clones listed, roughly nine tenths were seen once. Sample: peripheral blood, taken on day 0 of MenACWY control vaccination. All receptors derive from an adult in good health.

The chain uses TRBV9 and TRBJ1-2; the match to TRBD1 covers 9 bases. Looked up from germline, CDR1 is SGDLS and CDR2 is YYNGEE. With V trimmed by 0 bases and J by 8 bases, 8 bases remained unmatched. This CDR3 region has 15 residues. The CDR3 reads CASSVAPGTGHGYTF. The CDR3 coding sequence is TGTGCCAGCAGCGTAGCCCCCGGGACAGGGCACGGCTACACCTTC.

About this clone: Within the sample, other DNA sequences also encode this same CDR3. The CDR3 spells CASSQELWGQPQHF. The CDR3 coding sequence is TGTGCCAGCAGCCAAGAATTGTGGGGACAGCCCCAGCATTTT. This chain uses TRBV3-1 (or the pseudogene TRBV3-2) with TRBJ1-5, with D unresolved. The length of the CDR3 is 14 residues. V lost 0 bases, J lost 7 bases, and 10 bases lay in between. Germline CDR1 LGHDT, CDR2 YNNKEL (reference sequence).

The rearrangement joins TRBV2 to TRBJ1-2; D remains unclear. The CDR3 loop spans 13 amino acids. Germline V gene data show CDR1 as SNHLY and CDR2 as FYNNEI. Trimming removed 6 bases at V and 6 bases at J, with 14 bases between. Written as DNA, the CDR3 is TGTGCCAGCAGCGAAACTCCAAACCATGGCTACACCTTC. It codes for CASSETPNHGYTF. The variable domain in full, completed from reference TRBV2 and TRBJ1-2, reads EPEVTQTPSHQVTQMGQEVILRCVPISNHLYFYWYRQILGQKVEFLVSFYNNEISEKSEIFDDQFSVERPDGSNFTLKIRSTKLEDSAMYFCASSETPNHGYTFGSGTRLTVV.

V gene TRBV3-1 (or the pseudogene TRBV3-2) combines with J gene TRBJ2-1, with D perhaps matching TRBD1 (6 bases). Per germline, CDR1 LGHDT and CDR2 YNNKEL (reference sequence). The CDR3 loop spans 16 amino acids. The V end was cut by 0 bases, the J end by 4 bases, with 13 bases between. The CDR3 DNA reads TGTGCCAGCAGCCAAGATACGACCACAGGGTACAATGAGCAGTTCTTC. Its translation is CASSQDTTTGYNEQFF.

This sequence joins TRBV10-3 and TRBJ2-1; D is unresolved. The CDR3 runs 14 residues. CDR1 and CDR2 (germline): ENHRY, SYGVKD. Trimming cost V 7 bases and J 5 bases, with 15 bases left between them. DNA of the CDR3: TGTGCCATCACCAAAGCTGGTGAGAACAATGAGCAGTTCTTC. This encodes CAITKAGENNEQFF.

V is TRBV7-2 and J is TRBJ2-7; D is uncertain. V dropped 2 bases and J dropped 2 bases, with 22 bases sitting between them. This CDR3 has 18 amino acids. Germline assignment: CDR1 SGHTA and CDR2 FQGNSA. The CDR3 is CASSLTANYGALTYEQYF. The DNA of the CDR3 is TGTGCCAGCAGCTTAACGGCGAACTACGGAGCCTTAACCTACGAGCAGTACTTC.

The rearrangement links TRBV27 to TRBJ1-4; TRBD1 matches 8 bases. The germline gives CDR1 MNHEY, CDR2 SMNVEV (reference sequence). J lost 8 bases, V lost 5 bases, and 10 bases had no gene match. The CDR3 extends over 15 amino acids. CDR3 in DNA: TGTGCCAGCAGTACCAAGACAGGGGCACGAGAAAAACTGTTTTTT. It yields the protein CASSTKTGAREKLFF.

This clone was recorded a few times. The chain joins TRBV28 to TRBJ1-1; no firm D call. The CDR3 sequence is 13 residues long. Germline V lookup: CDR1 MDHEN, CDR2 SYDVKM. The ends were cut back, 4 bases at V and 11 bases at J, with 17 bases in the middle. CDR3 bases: TGTGCCAGCAGTTCCCAGAGTAACGCCAGGGCTTTCTTT. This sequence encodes CASSSQSNARAFF.

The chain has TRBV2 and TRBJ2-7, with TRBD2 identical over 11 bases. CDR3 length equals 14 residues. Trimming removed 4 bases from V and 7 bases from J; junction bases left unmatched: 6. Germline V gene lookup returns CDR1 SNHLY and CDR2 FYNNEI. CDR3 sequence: CASSGVSGRGEQYF. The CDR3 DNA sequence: TGTGCCAGCAGTGGGGTTAGCGGGAGGGGAGAGCAGTACTTC.

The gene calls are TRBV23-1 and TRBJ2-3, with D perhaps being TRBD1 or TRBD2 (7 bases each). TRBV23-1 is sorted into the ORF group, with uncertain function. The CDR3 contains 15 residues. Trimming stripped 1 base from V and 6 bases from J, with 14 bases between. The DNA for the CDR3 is TGCGCCAGCAGTCAATGGGGAGGGGGCGCGGATACGCAGTATTTT. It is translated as CASSQWGGGADTQYF.

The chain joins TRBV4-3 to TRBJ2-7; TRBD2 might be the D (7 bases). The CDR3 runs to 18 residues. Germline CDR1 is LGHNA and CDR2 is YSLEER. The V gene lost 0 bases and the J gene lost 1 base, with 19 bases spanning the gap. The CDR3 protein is CASSQDPWGGLPSYEQYF. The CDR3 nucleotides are TGCGCCAGCAGCCAAGACCCCTGGGGGGGGCTCCCGTCCTACGAGCAGTACTTC.

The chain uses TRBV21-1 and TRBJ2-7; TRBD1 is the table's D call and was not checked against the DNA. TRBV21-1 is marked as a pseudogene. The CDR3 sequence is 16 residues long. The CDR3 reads CASSKVGDRETYEQYF. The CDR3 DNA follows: TGTGCCAGCAGCAAAGTTGGGGACAGGGAGACTTACGAGCAGTACTTC.

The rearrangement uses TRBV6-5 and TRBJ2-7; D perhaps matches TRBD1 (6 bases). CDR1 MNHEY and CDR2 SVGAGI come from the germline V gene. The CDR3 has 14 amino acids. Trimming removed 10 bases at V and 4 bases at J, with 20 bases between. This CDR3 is CAIPEWTVLYEQYF. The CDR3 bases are TGTGCCATTCCTGAGTGGACAGTGCTATACGAGCAGTACTTC.

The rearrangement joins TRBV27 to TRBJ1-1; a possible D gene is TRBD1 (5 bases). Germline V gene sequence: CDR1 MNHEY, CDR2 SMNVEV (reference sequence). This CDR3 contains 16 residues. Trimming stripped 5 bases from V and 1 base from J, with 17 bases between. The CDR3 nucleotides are TGTGCCAGCAGTGCAACTGTAGGGGTTTCGAACACTGAAGCTTTCTTT. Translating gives CASSATVGVSNTEAFF.

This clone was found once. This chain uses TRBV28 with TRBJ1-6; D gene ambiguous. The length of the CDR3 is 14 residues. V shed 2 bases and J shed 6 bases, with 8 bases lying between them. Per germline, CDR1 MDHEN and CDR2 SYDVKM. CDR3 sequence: CASSLGQANSPLHF. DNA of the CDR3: TGTGCCAGCAGTTTAGGTCAGGCTAATTCACCCCTCCACTTT.

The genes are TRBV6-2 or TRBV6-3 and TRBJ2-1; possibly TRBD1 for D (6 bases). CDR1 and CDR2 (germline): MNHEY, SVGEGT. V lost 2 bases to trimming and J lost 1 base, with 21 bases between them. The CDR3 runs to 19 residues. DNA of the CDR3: TGTGCCAGCAGTTACCCCCTCATAGGACAGATCGGGTCCTACAATGAGCAGTTCTTC. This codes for CASSYPLIGQIGSYNEQFF.

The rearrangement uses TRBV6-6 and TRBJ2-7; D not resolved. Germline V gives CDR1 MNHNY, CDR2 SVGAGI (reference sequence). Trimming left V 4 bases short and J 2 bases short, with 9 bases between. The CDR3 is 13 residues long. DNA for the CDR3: TGTGCCAGCAGTTCCCTCGATGCCTACGAGCAGTACTTC. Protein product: CASSSLDAYEQYF.

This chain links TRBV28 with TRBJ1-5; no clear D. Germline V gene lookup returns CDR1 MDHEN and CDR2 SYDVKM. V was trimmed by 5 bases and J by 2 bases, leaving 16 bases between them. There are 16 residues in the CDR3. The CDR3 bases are TGTGCCAGCAGTCCACATCTGTCCGACGGCAATCAGCCCCAGCATTTT. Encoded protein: CASSPHLSDGNQPQHF.

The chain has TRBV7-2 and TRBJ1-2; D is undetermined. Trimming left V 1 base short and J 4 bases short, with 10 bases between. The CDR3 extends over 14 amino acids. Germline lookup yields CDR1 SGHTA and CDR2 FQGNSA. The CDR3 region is CASSLVGSAYGYTF. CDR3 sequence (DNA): TGTGCCAGCAGCTTAGTCGGCAGCGCCTATGGCTACACCTTC.

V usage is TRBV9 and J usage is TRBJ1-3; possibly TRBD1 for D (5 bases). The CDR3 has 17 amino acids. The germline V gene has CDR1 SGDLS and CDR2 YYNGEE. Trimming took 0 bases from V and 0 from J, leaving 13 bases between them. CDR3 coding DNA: TGTGCCAGCAGCGTAGGAGGCAGGGCGGGCTCTGGAAACACCATATATTTT. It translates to CASSVGGRAGSGNTIYF.